These 8 T cell receptor beta chains were sequenced from one sample in a study of metastatic and nonmetastatic thyroid tumors (dated by TCRdb to 2020 to 2021). None of the patients had been given any treatment before thyroid surgery. The library was prepared using PCR. TCRdb shows the sequencer as Illumina HiSeq 4000. TCRdb itself trimmed the public reads at Q25 with fastp, ran MiXCR and retained productive beta chains. Counted in this sample were roughly 57,000 clones; 20% to 25% of them appeared once. 4% to 5% of the sample lies in the top ten. Source material: blood. These receptors came from a female donor with papillary thyroid cancer or a benign thyroid nodule (not recorded which). Some clones in this sample may be carry-over from other donors' samples.

This clone was seen at least ten times. V gene TRBV3-1 combines with J gene TRBJ2-7; weak D call: TRBD1 (6 bases). The CDR3 is 14 residues long. Per the germline V gene, CDR1 is LGHDT and CDR2 is YNNKEL (reference sequence). With 3 bases removed from V and 0 bases from J, the gap between germline ends came to 9 bases. The CDR3 nucleotides are TGTGCCAGCAGCCAGGGACACTCCTCCTACGAGCAGTACTTC. Protein sequence: CASSQGHSSYEQYF.

This clone appeared many times. The V and J genes are TRBV7-2 and TRBJ2-1; no clear D. The germline V gene encodes CDR1 SGHTA and CDR2 FQGNSA. The CDR3 totals 15 residues. Trimming took off 7 bases at V and 7 bases at J, with 20 bases between the two ends. The CDR3 nucleotides are TGTGCCAGCACACCCGGGTCACTCTTTCCAAATGAGCAGTTCTTC. This sequence encodes CASTPGSLFPNEQFF.

A word on this clone: A much larger clone lies a single base off, so this may be a read error. The chain carries TRBV28 and TRBJ1-2, with D perhaps matching TRBD1 (6 bases). Germline values: CDR1 MDHEN, CDR2 SYDVKM. Deletions cut 7 bases from V and 0 bases from J, with 6 bases between. The CDR3 runs 12 residues. CDR3 nucleotides: TGTGCCAGCAAGGGGGCTAACTATGGCTACACCTTC. This sequence encodes CASKGANYGYTF.

V gene TRBV11-2 combines with J gene TRBJ1-4; D is uncertain. The germline gives CDR1 SGHAT, CDR2 FQNNGV. This CDR3 comprises 15 residues. Trimming shortened V by 5 bases and J by 7 bases, and 17 bases separated the two germline ends. The CDR3 DNA is TGTGCCAGCAGCCCCGAAGGGTCGCTGACTGAAAAACTGTTTTTT. This translates into CASSPEGSLTEKLFF.

The chain combines TRBV3-1 with TRBJ1-1; D remains unclear. The germline CDR1 and CDR2 sequences are LGHDT and YNNKEL (reference sequence). V was clipped by 4 bases and J by 1 base, with 13 bases between them. The CDR3 sequence is 15 residues long. Here the CDR3 reads CASSLRSRQNTEAFF. The CDR3 DNA sequence: TGTGCCAGCAGCCTCAGAAGCCGACAGAACACTGAAGCTTTCTTT. Drawing the rest from reference TRBV3-1 and TRBJ1-1, the complete variable domain is DTAVSQTPKYLVTQMGNDKSIKCEQNLGHDTMYWYKQDSKKFLKIMFSYNNKELIINETVPNRFSPKSPDKAHLNLHINSLELGDSAVYFCASSLRSRQNTEAFFGQGTRLTVV.

This clone has just a few counts. At one of its ends the junction is not consistent with the germline gene, which may arise from a read error. The V call is TRBV28, the J call TRBJ2-6, with D perhaps assigned TRBD1 or TRBD2 (5 bases each). Germline loops: CDR1 MDHEN, CDR2 SYDVKM. The length of the CDR3 is 16 residues. CDR3 loop: CARREGRTSGANVMTF. The CDR3, as DNA: TGTGCCAGACGAGAGGGACGGACCTCTGGGGCCAACGTCATGACTTTC.

As for this clone: This clone may be a read error of a much larger clone one base away. This chain joins TRBV20-1 and TRBJ2-5, with D perhaps matching TRBD1 (5 bases). In germline, CDR1 is DFQATT, CDR2 SNEGSKA (reference sequence). The length of the CDR3 is 15 residues. The V end lost 3 bases, the J end lost 5 bases, and 19 bases lay between the germline ends. The CDR3 coding sequence is TGCAGTGCTAGCAACAGGCATGGGGCTGGGGAGACCCAGTACTTC. Translated: CSASNRHGAGETQYF.

V usage is TRBV20-1 and J usage is TRBJ1-5; no clear D. Trimming removed 0 bases from V and 2 bases from J, with 11 bases in between. Per germline, CDR1 DFQATT and CDR2 SNEGSKA (reference sequence). The CDR3 consists of 15 residues. The CDR3 sequence is CSARDRTLCNQPQHF. The CDR3 nucleotides are TGCAGTGCTAGAGACAGGACCCTATGCAATCAGCCCCAGCATTTT.